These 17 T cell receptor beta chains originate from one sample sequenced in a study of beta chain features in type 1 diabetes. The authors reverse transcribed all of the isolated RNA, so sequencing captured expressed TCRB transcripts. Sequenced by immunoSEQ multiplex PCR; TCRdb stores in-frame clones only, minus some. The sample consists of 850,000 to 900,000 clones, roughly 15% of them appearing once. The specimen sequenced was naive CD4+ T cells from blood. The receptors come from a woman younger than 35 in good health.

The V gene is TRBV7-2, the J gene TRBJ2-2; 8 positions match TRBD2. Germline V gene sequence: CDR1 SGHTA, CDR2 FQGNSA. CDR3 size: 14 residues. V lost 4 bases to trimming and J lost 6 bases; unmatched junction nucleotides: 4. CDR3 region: CASSWSGGPGELFF. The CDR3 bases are TGTGCCAGCAGCTGGTCGGGAGGGCCCGGGGAGCTGTTTTTT. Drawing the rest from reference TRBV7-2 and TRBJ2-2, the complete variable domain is GAGVSQSPSNKVTEKGKDVELRCDPISGHTALYWYRQSLGQGLEFLIYFQGNSAPDKSGLPSDRFSAERTGGSVSTLTIQRTQQEDSAVYLCASSWSGGPGELFFGEGSRLTVL.

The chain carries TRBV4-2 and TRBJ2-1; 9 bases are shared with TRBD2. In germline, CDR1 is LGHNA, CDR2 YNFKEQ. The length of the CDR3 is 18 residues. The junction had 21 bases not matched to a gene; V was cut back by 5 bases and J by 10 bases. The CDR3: CASSLKAIGVAGEREQFF. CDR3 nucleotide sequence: TGTGCCAGCAGCTTAAAGGCGATCGGAGTAGCGGGAGAACGGGAGCAGTTCTTC.

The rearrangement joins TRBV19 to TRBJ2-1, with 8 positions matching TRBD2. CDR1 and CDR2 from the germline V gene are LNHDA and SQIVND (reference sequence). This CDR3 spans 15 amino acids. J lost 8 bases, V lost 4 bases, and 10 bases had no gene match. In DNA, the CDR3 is TGTGCCAGTAGTACTCGACTAGCGCCCCGGGATGAGCAGTTCTTC. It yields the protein CASSTRLAPRDEQFF.

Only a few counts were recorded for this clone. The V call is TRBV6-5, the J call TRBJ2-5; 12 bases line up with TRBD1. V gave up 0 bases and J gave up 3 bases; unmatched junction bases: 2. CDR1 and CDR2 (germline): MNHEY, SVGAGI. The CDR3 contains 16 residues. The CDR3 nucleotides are TGTGCCAGCAGTTACTCCGGGACAGGGGGCGAAGAGACCCAGTACTTC. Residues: CASSYSGTGGEETQYF.

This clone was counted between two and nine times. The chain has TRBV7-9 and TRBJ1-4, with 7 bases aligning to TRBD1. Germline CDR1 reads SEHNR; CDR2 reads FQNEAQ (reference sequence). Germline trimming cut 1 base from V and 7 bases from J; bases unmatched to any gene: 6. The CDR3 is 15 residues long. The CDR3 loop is CASSLGQGGREKLFF. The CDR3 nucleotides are TGTGCCAGCAGCTTAGGACAGGGTGGGCGTGAAAAACTGTTTTTT.

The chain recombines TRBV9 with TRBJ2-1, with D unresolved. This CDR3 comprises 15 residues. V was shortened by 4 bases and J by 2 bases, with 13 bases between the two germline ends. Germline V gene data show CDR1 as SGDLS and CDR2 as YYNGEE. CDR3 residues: CASSPASAPYNEQFF. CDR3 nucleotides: TGTGCCAGCAGCCCTGCTTCTGCGCCCTACAATGAGCAGTTCTTC. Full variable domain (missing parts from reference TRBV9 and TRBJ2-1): DSGVTQTPKHLITATGQRVTLRCSPRSGDLSVYWYQQSLDQGLQFLIQYYNGEERAKGNILERFSAQQFPDLHSELNLSSLELGDSALYFCASSPASAPYNEQFFGPGTRLTVL.

The CDR3 nucleotides read TGTGCCAGCAGCCGTACTTATCGGTCTCAAGAGACCCAGTACTTC. This translates into CASSRTYRSQETQYF. The chain links TRBV6-5 to TRBJ2-5, with D hard to call. V was trimmed by 6 bases and J by 2 bases, leaving 16 bases between them. The germline V gene encodes CDR1 MNHEY and CDR2 SVGAGI. The CDR3 totals 15 residues.

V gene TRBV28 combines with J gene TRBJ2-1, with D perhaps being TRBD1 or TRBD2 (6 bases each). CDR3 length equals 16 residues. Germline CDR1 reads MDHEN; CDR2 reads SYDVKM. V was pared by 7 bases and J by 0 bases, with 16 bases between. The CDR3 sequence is CASTLGGASSYNEQFF. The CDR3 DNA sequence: TGTGCCAGCACCCTGGGGGGCGCTAGCTCCTACAATGAGCAGTTCTTC.

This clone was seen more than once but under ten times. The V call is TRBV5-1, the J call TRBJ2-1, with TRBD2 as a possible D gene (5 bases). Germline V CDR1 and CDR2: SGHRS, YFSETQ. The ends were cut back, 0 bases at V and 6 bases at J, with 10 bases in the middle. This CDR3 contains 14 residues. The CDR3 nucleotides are TGCGCCAGCAGCTTGGATTCTAGCTTCAATGAGCAGTTCTTC. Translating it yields CASSLDSSFNEQFF.

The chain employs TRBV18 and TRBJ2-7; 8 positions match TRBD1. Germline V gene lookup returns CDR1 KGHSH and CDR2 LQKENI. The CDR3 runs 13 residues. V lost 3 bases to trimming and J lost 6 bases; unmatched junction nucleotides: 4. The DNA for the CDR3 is TGTGCCAGCTCACCGGACAGGGTGCGCGAGCAGTACTTC. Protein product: CASSPDRVREQYF. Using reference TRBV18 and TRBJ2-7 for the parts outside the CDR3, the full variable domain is NAGVMQNPRHLVRRRGQEARLRCSPMKGHSHVYWYRQLPEEGLKFMVYLQKENIIDESGMPKERFSAEFPKEGPSILRIQQVVRGDSAAYFCASSPDRVREQYFGPGTRLTVT.

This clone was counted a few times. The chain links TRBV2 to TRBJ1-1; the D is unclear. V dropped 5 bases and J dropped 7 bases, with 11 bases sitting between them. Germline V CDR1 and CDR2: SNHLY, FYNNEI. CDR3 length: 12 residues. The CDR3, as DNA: TGTGCCAGCAGTCCTCGGCAGGATGAAGCTTTCTTT. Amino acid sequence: CASSPRQDEAFF.

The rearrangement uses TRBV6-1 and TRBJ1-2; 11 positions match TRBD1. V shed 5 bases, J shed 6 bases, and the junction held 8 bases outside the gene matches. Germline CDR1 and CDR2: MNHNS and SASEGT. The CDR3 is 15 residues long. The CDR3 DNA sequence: TGTGCCAGCAGTCTCTTAGGACAGGGGGCAGATGGCTACACCTTC. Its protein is CASSLLGQGADGYTF.

The CDR3 region is CASKGDRETDTQYF. CDR3 DNA sequence: TGCGCCAGCAAGGGGGACAGGGAAACAGATACGCAGTATTTT. The V gene is TRBV5-1, the J gene TRBJ2-3; 9 bases are a match to TRBD1. The CDR3 totals 14 residues. Germline V gene lookup returns CDR1 SGHRS and CDR2 YFSETQ. V lost 6 bases and J lost 3; bases outside the gene matches: 5.

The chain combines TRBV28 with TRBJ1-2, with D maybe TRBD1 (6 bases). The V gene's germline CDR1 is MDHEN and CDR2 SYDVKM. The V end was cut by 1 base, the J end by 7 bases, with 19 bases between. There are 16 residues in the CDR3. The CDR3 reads CASSLYRARKDGGYTF. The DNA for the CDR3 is TGTGCCAGCAGTTTATACAGGGCGAGAAAGGATGGTGGCTACACCTTC.

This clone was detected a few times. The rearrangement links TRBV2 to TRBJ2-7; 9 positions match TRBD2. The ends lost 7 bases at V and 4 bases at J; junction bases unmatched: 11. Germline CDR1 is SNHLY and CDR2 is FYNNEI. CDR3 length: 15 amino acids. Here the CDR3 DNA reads TGTGCCAGCAACAAAGATCCTAGCGGGATGTACGAGCAGTACTTC. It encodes CASNKDPSGMYEQYF.

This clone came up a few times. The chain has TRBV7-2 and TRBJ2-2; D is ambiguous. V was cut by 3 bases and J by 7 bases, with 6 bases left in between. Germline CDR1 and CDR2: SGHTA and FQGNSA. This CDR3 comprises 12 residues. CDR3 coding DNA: TGTGCCAGCAGCTTGCTCCTCGGGGAGCTGTTTTTT. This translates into CASSLLLGELFF.

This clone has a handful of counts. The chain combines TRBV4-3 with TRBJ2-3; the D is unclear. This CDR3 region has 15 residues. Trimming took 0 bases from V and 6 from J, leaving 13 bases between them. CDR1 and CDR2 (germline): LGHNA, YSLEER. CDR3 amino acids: CASSQEVFGSDTQYF. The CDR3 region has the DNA TGCGCCAGCAGCCAAGAGGTCTTTGGTTCGGATACGCAGTATTTT.